Each of the 30 T cell receptor beta chains below was sequenced from the same sample in a study of T cell changes during pregnancy in multiple sclerosis. The method was immunoSEQ multiplex PCR; TCRdb's version includes in-frame clones alone and lacks a portion of them. The data show 46,000 or so clones, 85% to 90% seen once. This specimen consisted of peripheral blood, obtained in the second trimester of pregnancy. These TCRs come from a female donor in good health, enrolled as a control in a pregnancy study.

The genes are TRBV5-1 and TRBJ2-7; 14 bases agree with TRBD2. J gave up 5 bases and V 8 bases, and 9 bases lay outside the gene matches. The CDR3 loop spans 15 amino acids. The germline V gene encodes CDR1 SGHRS and CDR2 YFSETQ. DNA for the CDR3: TGCGCCAGTATTGAGGGGACTAGCGGGAGTCACGAGCAGTACTTC. It yields the protein CASIEGTSGSHEQYF. Drawing the rest from reference TRBV5-1 and TRBJ2-7, the complete variable domain is KAGVTQTPRYLIKTRGQQVTLSCSPISGHRSVSWYQQTPGQGLQFLFEYFSETQRNKGNFPGRFSGRQFSNSRSEMNVSTLELGDSALYLCASIEGTSGSHEQYFGPGTRLTVT.

In this sample, this clone turned up once. The CDR3 protein is CAWRARTGYGYTF. The CDR3 DNA reads TGTGCCTGGAGGGCCCGGACAGGCTATGGCTACACCTTC. The rearrangement uses TRBV30 and TRBJ1-2, with 7 bases fitting TRBD1. With 3 bases clipped from V and 4 bases from J, the junction kept 5 bases outside the gene matches. The CDR3 is 13 residues long. Looked up from germline, CDR1 is GTSNPN and CDR2 is SVGIG (reference sequence).

This chain joins TRBV9 and TRBJ2-2; D unclear. The CDR3 is 12 residues long. V lost 0 bases, J lost 5 bases, and 2 bases lay in between. Germline CDR1 is SGDLS and CDR2 is YYNGEE. The DNA of the CDR3 is TGTGCCAGCAGCGTAGCGACCGGGGAGCTGTTTTTT. Translated: CASSVATGELFF.

The V gene is TRBV30, the J gene TRBJ1-5; no clear D gene. The length of the CDR3 is 14 residues. Per the germline V gene, CDR1 is GTSNPN and CDR2 is SVGIG (reference sequence). V lost 3 bases to trimming and J lost 4 bases, with 13 bases between them. The CDR3 sequence is CAWSLSGRNQPQHF. The CDR3 bases are TGTGCCTGGAGCCTTAGCGGGAGGAATCAGCCCCAGCATTTT.

The genes are TRBV15 and TRBJ2-1; tentatively, D is TRBD2 (5 bases). Trimming removed 3 bases from V and 10 bases from J, with 10 bases in between. This CDR3 has 12 amino acids. Germline CDR1 LNHNV, CDR2 YYDKDF (reference sequence). Here the CDR3 reads CATSRPDSEQFF. CDR3 coding DNA: TGTGCCACCAGCAGGCCGGACTCCGAGCAGTTCTTC. Supplemented by reference TRBV15 and TRBJ2-1, the full variable domain reads DAMVIQNPRYQVTQFGKPVTLSCSQTLNHNVMYWYQQKSSQAPKLLFHYYDKDFNNEADTPDNFQSRRPNTSFCFLDIRSPGLGDTAMYLCATSRPDSEQFFGPGTRLTVL.

The rearrangement uses TRBV19 and TRBJ2-3, with a weak D call TRBD1 (6 bases). CDR3 size: 16 residues. V was shortened by 4 bases and J by 4 bases, with 18 bases between the two germline ends. Germline CDR1 LNHDA, CDR2 SQIVND (reference sequence). Written as DNA, the CDR3 is TGTGCCAGTAGTAGTCCACAGGGTCTATGGGCAGATACGCAGTATTTT. Its translation: CASSSPQGLWADTQYF. The variable domain in full, with the rest retrieved from reference TRBV19 and TRBJ2-3, is DGGITQSPKYLFRKEGQNVTLSCEQNLNHDAMYWYRQDPGQGLRLIYYSQIVNDFQKGDIAEGYSVSREKKESFPLTVTSAQKNPTAFYLCASSSPQGLWADTQYFGPGTRLTVL.

The chain uses TRBV11-2 and TRBJ1-2; D gene ambiguous. The CDR3 spans 12 residues. Trimming left V 3 bases short and J 6 bases short, with 8 bases between. Germline V gene sequence: CDR1 SGHAT, CDR2 FQNNGV. The CDR3 bases are TGTGCCAGCAGCTTCGACCGGGATGGCTACACCTTC. It yields the protein CASSFDRDGYTF.

V gene TRBV29-1 combines with J gene TRBJ2-1, with 7 positions matching TRBD2. Germline loops: CDR1 SQVTM, CDR2 ANQGSEA. The CDR3 runs to 14 residues. The V and J ends lost 3 bases and 5 bases, in that order; junction bases with no gene match: 7. CDR3 amino acids: CSVDLGRFNNEQFF. DNA for the CDR3: TGCAGCGTTGACCTCGGGAGGTTTAACAATGAGCAGTTCTTC.

The chain couples TRBV19 to TRBJ2-7; D remains ambiguous. Germline lookup yields CDR1 LNHDA and CDR2 SQIVND (reference sequence). V lost 6 bases, J lost 4 bases, and 10 bases lay in between. The CDR3 is 12 residues long. CDR3 loop: CASSTSSYEQYF. In DNA, the CDR3 is TGTGCCAGTAGCACATCATCGTACGAGCAGTACTTC.

The chain joins TRBV19 to TRBJ1-2, with TRBD1 identical over 12 bases. This CDR3 contains 17 residues. V lost 3 bases and J lost 5; bases outside the gene matches: 10. Per the germline V gene, CDR1 is LNHDA and CDR2 is SQIVND (reference sequence). The CDR3 DNA is TGTGCCAGTAGTATCACAGGCCGGGGACAGGGGGCTTATGGCTACACCTTC. It encodes CASSITGRGQGAYGYTF.

V is TRBV5-4 and J is TRBJ2-1, with D perhaps matching TRBD2 (5 bases). The ends were cut back, 5 bases at V and 2 bases at J, with 8 bases in the middle. Germline values: CDR1 SGHNT, CDR2 YYREEE (reference sequence). The CDR3 spans 13 residues. Here the CDR3 reads CASRRAAYNEQFF. The DNA of the CDR3 is TGTGCCAGCAGGAGGGCCGCCTACAATGAGCAGTTCTTC.

The chain recombines TRBV5-1 with TRBJ2-7; 7 bases align to TRBD2. The germline V gene has CDR1 SGHRS and CDR2 YFSETQ. This CDR3 contains 15 residues. The ends lost 1 base at V and 7 bases at J; junction bases unmatched: 11. The CDR3 reads CASSLSGGGSWEQYF. The CDR3 coding sequence is TGCGCCAGCAGCTTGTCCGGCGGCGGGAGCTGGGAGCAGTACTTC.

The CDR3 here is CASSGVYGYTF. Here the CDR3 DNA reads TGTGCCAGCAGTGGAGTGTATGGCTACACCTTC. This chain connects TRBV25-1 to TRBJ1-2; D call uncertain. The V end was cut by 4 bases, the J end by 5 bases, with 5 bases between. Germline-derived CDR1 and CDR2 are MGHDK and SYGVNS. The CDR3 covers 11 residues.

This sequence joins TRBV14 and TRBJ2-5; 9 bases line up with TRBD2. This CDR3 is 15 amino acids long. V gave up 0 bases and J gave up 4 bases; unmatched junction bases: 3. The germline gives CDR1 SGHDN, CDR2 FVKESK. The CDR3 protein is CASSQERGGPETQYF. DNA of the CDR3: TGTGCCAGCAGCCAAGAGCGGGGGGGCCCAGAGACCCAGTACTTC.

The chain joins TRBV30 to TRBJ2-7; D not resolved. Deletions cut 0 bases from V and 4 bases from J, with 4 bases between. CDR3 length: 11 residues. Germline V gene data show CDR1 as GTSNPN and CDR2 as SVGIG (reference sequence). The CDR3 coding sequence is TGTGCCTGGAGTGTGAGGTACGAGCAGTACTTC. It encodes CAWSVRYEQYF. Full variable domain (remainder filled in from reference TRBV30 and TRBJ2-7): SQTIHQWPATLVQPVGSPLSLECTVEGTSNPNLYWYRQAAGRGLQLLFYSVGIGQISSEVPQNLSASRPQDRQFILSSKKLLLSDSGFYLCAWSVRYEQYFGPGTRLTVT.

The V gene is TRBV7-6, the J gene TRBJ1-6; D is perhaps TRBD1 (5 bases). Trimming removed 5 bases at V and 2 bases at J, with 10 bases between. CDR3 length: 15 residues. Germline lookup yields CDR1 SGHVS and CDR2 FNYEAQ. The CDR3 sequence: CASSPGGAYNSPLHF. The CDR3 DNA is TGTGCCAGCAGCCCCGGAGGGGCCTATAATTCACCCCTCCACTTT.

The rearrangement joins TRBV19 to TRBJ1-5; possibly TRBD1 for D (5 bases). Germline V gene data show CDR1 as LNHDA and CDR2 as SQIVND (reference sequence). CDR3 length: 17 residues. Trimming shortened V by 1 base and J by 6 bases, and 19 bases separated the two germline ends. In nucleotides, the CDR3 is TGTGCCAGTAGTATAGTATCCAGGGTGGGATCGGGTCAGCCCCAGCATTTT. This gives the protein CASSIVSRVGSGQPQHF.

This clone was seen a few times. The rearrangement uses TRBV5-6 and TRBJ1-2; D not certain. The length of the CDR3 is 12 residues. Germline CDR1 is SGHDT and CDR2 is YYEEEE. Trimming stripped 4 bases from V and 5 bases from J, with 9 bases between. DNA of the CDR3: TGTGCCAGCAGCACGGGAGGGTATGGCTACACCTTC. This sequence encodes CASSTGGYGYTF.

The genes are TRBV29-1 and TRBJ2-3; 9 bases line up with TRBD2. V shed 2 bases, J shed 3 bases, and the junction held 6 bases outside the gene matches. This CDR3 region has 15 residues. CDR1 and CDR2 (germline): SQVTM, ANQGSEA. The DNA of the CDR3 is TGCAGCGTTGAATGGGCTAGCGGGGAAACAGATACGCAGTATTTT. Its translation is CSVEWASGETDTQYF.

The genes are TRBV28 and TRBJ1-1, with 8 positions matching TRBD1. V was pared by 4 bases and J by 7 bases, with 2 bases of the junction left unmatched. CDR1 is MDHEN and CDR2 is SYDVKM in the germline V gene. This CDR3 contains 12 residues. The CDR3 spells CASSSDRGEAFF. CDR3 DNA sequence: TGTGCCAGCAGTTCCGACAGGGGTGAAGCTTTCTTT.

The chain recombines TRBV15 with TRBJ2-1; D possibly corresponds to TRBD1 (5 bases). The length of the CDR3 is 13 residues. The germline V gene encodes CDR1 LNHNV and CDR2 YYDKDF (reference sequence). V dropped 0 bases and J dropped 14 bases, with 14 bases sitting between them. Here the CDR3 DNA reads TGTGCCACCAGCAGAGATGAAGGGGCTGGGAAGTTCTTC. It encodes CATSRDEGAGKFF.

The rearrangement joins TRBV19 to TRBJ2-3; D might be TRBD2 (5 bases). Germline V CDR1 and CDR2: LNHDA, SQIVND (reference sequence). V was pared by 7 bases and J by 7 bases, with 18 bases between. The length of the CDR3 is 14 residues. CDR3: CASMSRGLDNTQYF. Here the CDR3 DNA reads TGTGCCAGTATGAGTCGCGGGCTAGACAATACGCAGTATTTT.

The chain's CDR3 is CASSSGLAGGTDTQYF. CDR3 coding DNA: TGCGCCAGCAGCTCGGGACTAGCGGGAGGCACAGATACGCAGTATTTT. The chain links TRBV5-1 to TRBJ2-3; 14 bases align to TRBD2. V shed 3 bases, J shed 1 base, and the junction held 1 base outside the gene matches. Germline values: CDR1 SGHRS, CDR2 YFSETQ. This CDR3 is 16 amino acids long.

This chain links TRBV6-6 with TRBJ1-1, with D unclear. The CDR3 length is 16 residues. The V gene's germline CDR1 is MNHNY and CDR2 SVGAGI (reference sequence). Trimming removed 0 bases from V and 3 bases from J, with 14 bases in between. CDR3 nucleotide sequence: TGTGCCAGCAGTTACTCGAAGAGTAGTACCTACACTGAAGCTTTCTTT. Its translation is CASSYSKSSTYTEAFF.

V usage is TRBV29-1 and J usage is TRBJ2-1, with a possible D match to TRBD2 (5 bases). Trimming left V 4 bases short and J 8 bases short, with 18 bases between. The CDR3 is 14 residues long. CDR1 and CDR2 from the germline V gene are SQVTM and ANQGSEA. This CDR3 reads CSVVNAGGIDEQFF. The CDR3 DNA reads TGCAGCGTTGTCAATGCCGGAGGAATCGATGAGCAGTTCTTC.

V and J are TRBV27 and TRBJ2-7; D perhaps matches TRBD2 (5 bases). The germline V gene encodes CDR1 MNHEY and CDR2 SMNVEV (reference sequence). There are 16 residues in the CDR3. Trimming took 3 bases from V and 2 from J, leaving 17 bases between them. The CDR3 reads CASSLTGEGMTYEQYF. CDR3 nucleotide sequence: TGTGCCAGCAGTTTGACCGGAGAGGGAATGACCTACGAGCAGTACTTC.

Concerning this clone: Other DNA variants within this sample encode the same CDR3. The V call is TRBV2, the J call TRBJ2-7, with TRBD1 matching over 7 bases. Per germline, CDR1 SNHLY and CDR2 FYNNEI. J was trimmed by 5 bases and V by 7 bases; bases with no gene match: 5. This CDR3 has 12 amino acids. CDR3 in amino acids: CASTRDSHEQYF. The CDR3 DNA is TGTGCCAGCACCCGGGACAGCCACGAGCAGTACTTC.

This clone has more than one count but fewer than ten. The chain couples TRBV30 to TRBJ1-5, with D perhaps TRBD1 (5 bases). Per germline, CDR1 GTSNPN and CDR2 SVGIG (reference sequence). CDR3 size: 12 residues. The V gene lost 2 bases and the J gene lost 5 bases, with 7 bases spanning the gap. CDR3 protein: CAWSRGDQPQHF. The CDR3 bases are TGTGCCTGGAGTAGGGGTGATCAGCCCCAGCATTTT.

The V gene is TRBV28, the J gene TRBJ1-4; 11 positions agree with TRBD1. The germline V gene encodes CDR1 MDHEN and CDR2 SYDVKM. The CDR3 has 18 residues. V trimming: 5 bases; J trimming: 4 bases; junction bases outside the gene matches: 12. For the CDR3, the DNA is TGTGCCAGCAGTCCCCCGGGACAGGGGGTTATCGTTAATGAAAAACTGTTTTTT. As protein: CASSPPGQGVIVNEKLFF.

V and J are TRBV9 and TRBJ2-7; 7 bases match TRBD2. The CDR3 is 16 residues long. Trimming took 0 bases from V and 3 from J; bases not matched to a gene: 9. CDR1 and CDR2 (germline): SGDLS, YYNGEE. CDR3 DNA: TGTGCCAGCAGCGTAGAGGGGCGGGGGAGCCACTACGAGCAGTACTTC. Its protein product is CASSVEGRGSHYEQYF.